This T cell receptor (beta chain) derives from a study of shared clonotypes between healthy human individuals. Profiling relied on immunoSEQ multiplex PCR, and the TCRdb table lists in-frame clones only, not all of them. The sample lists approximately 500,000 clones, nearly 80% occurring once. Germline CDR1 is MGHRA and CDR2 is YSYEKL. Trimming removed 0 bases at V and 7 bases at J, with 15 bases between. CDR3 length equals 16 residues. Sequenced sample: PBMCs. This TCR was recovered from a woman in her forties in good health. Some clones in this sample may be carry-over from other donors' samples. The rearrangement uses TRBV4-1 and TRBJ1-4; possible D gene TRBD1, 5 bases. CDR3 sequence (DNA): TGCGCCAGCAGCCAAGATGGGACCAAGGATACTGAAAAACTGTTTTTT. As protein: CASSQDGTKDTEKLFF.